One sample yielded the 5 T cell receptor beta chains listed below, sequenced in a study of T cells in Graves' hyperthyroidism and ophthalmopathy. Amplification yielded TCR beta CDR3 regions, with RNA transcripts as the source. The TCR CDR3 was amplified in a first-round RT-PCR using the HTBI primer set. One entry per CDR3 protein results from TCRdb running MiXCR on the multiplex PCR reads. The sample records 280,000 or so distinct CDR3 sequences, less than 30% being singletons. The sequenced material came from blood. The receptors here all came from a man between 40 and 49 years old with Graves' hyperthyroidism that later progressed to Graves' ophthalmopathy.

This clonotype was counted ten times or more. The rearrangement links TRBV19 to TRBJ2-4, with D uncertain. V was pared by 3 bases and J by 0 bases, with 15 bases between. CDR1 LNHDA and CDR2 SQIVND come from the germline V gene (reference sequence). There are 17 residues in the CDR3. The DNA for the CDR3 is TGTGCCAGTAGTATGCCGAATGGGTTGGAAGCCAAAAACATTCAGTACTTC. Translation: CASSMPNGLEAKNIQYF.

In its sample, this clonotype was seen many times. The chain carries TRBV29-1 and TRBJ2-5; D possibly corresponds to TRBD2 (5 bases). The V gene lost 3 bases and the J gene lost 6 bases, with 11 bases spanning the gap. The CDR3 covers 12 residues. Germline V gene lookup returns CDR1 SQVTM and CDR2 ANQGSEA. The CDR3 protein is CSVDPGTKTQYF. CDR3 nucleotides: TGCAGCGTTGATCCGGGAACGAAGACCCAGTACTTC.

V gene TRBV19 combines with J gene TRBJ2-2; D not certain. This CDR3 has 16 residues. Germline V gene sequence: CDR1 LNHDA, CDR2 SQIVND (reference sequence). The germline V and J ends were trimmed by 2 bases and 1 base, with 11 bases remaining between them. The CDR3 region is CASSIIGRRNTGELFF. The CDR3 coding sequence is TGTGCCAGTAGTATAATCGGTCGGCGGAACACCGGGGAGCTGTTTTTT. Full variable domain (outside the CDR3, taken from reference TRBV19 and TRBJ2-2): DGGITQSPKYLFRKEGQNVTLSCEQNLNHDAMYWYRQDPGQGLRLIYYSQIVNDFQKGDIAEGYSVSREKKESFPLTVTSAQKNPTAFYLCASSIIGRRNTGELFFGEGSRLTVL.

The J gene is TRBJ2-7, the V gene TRBV6-1; TRBD1 matches 7 bases. V lost 5 bases and J lost 3; bases outside the gene matches: 10. Looked up from germline, CDR1 is MNHNS and CDR2 is SASEGT. This CDR3 has 15 amino acids. The CDR3 protein is CASSPRLTGFYEQYF. The CDR3 DNA is TGTGCCAGCAGTCCCCGACTGACAGGGTTCTACGAGCAGTACTTC.

This clonotype was seen many times. The chain links TRBV6-5 to TRBJ2-7; 7 bases line up with TRBD1. Germline V gives CDR1 MNHEY, CDR2 SVGAGI. The CDR3 spans 16 residues. V trimming: 2 bases; J trimming: 1 base; junction bases outside the gene matches: 8. CDR3 protein: CASSYDRDSESYEQYF. CDR3 nucleotides: TGTGCCAGCAGTTACGACCGGGACAGCGAGTCCTACGAGCAGTACTTC.